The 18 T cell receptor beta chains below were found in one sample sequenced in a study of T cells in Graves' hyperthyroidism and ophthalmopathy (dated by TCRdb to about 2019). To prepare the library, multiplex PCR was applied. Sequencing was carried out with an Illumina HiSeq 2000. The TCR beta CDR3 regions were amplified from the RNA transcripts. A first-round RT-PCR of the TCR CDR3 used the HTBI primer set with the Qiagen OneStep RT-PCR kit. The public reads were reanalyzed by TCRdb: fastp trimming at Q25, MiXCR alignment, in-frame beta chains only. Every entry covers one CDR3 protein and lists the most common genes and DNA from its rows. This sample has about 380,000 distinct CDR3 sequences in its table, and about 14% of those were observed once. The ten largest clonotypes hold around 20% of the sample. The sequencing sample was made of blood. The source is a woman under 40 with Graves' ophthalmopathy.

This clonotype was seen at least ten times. The CDR3 spells CASSEVVGETQYF. In DNA form, the CDR3 reads TGCGCCAGCAGTGAGGTTGTGGGAGAGACCCAGTACTTC. The J gene is TRBJ2-5, the V gene TRBV10-1; D remains unclear. CDR1 WNHNN and CDR2 SYGVQD come from the germline V gene (reference sequence). V was shortened by 2 bases and J by 4 bases, with 8 bases between the two germline ends. This CDR3 is built from 13 residues.

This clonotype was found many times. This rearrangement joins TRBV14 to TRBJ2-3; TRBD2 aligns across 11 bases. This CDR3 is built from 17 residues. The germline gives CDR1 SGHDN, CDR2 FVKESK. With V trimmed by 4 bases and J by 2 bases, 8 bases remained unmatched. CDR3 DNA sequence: TGTGCCAGCAGCCGTAGCGGGGGGGCGTTCCCCACAGATACGCAGTATTTT. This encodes CASSRSGGAFPTDTQYF.

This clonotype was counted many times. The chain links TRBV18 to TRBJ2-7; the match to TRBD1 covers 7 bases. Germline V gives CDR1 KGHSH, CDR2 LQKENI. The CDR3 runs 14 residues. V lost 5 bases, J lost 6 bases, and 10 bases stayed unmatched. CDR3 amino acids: CASSSLDRQGEQYF. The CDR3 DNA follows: TGTGCCAGCTCATCCTTGGACAGACAGGGCGAGCAGTACTTC. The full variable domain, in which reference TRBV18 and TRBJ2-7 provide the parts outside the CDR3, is NAGVMQNPRHLVRRRGQEARLRCSPMKGHSHVYWYRQLPEEGLKFMVYLQKENIIDESGMPKERFSAEFPKEGPSILRIQQVVRGDSAAYFCASSSLDRQGEQYFGPGTRLTVT.

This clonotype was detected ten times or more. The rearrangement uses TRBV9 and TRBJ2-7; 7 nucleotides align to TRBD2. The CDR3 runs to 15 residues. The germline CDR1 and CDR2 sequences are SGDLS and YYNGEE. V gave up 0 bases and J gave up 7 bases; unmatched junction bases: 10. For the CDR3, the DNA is TGTGCCAGCAGCGTAGCCGCGGGGGAGTCGGGGGAGCAGTACTTC. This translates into CASSVAAGESGEQYF.

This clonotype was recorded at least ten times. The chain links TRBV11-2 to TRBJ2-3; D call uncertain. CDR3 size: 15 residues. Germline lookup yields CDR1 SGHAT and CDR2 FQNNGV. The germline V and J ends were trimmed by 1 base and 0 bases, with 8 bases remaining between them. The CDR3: CASSLARSSTDTQYF. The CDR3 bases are TGTGCCAGCAGCTTAGCGCGGAGTAGCACAGATACGCAGTATTTT.

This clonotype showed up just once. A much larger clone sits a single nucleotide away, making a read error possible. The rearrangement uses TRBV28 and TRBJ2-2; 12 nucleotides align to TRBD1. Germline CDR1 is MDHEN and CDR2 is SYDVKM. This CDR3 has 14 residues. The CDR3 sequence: CASRGQGAAGGLFF. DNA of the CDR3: TGTGCCAGCAGGGGACAGGGGGCGGCCGGGGGGCTGTTTTTT.

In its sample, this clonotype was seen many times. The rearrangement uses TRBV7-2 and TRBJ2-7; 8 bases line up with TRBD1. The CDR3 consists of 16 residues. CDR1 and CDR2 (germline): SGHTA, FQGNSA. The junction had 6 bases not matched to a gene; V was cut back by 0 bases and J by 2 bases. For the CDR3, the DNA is TGTGCCAGCAGCTTAGCCCCGGACAGGGTACCCTACGAGCAGTACTTC. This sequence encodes CASSLAPDRVPYEQYF. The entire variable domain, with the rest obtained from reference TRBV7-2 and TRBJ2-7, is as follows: GAGVSQSPSNKVTEKGKDVELRCDPISGHTALYWYRQSLGQGLEFLIYFQGNSAPDKSGLPSDRFSAERTGGSVSTLTIQRTQQEDSAVYLCASSLAPDRVPYEQYFGPGTRLTVT.

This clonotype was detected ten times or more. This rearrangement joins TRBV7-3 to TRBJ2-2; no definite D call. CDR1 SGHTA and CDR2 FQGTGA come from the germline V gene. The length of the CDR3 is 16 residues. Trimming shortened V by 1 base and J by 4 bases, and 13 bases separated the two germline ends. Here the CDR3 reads CASSLKPSAITGELFF. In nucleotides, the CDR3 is TGTGCCAGCAGCTTAAAGCCGTCAGCAATCACCGGGGAGCTGTTTTTT.

DNA for the CDR3: TGTGCCAGCCGGAGGAGCCCCACCCCAAGCACAGATACGCAGTATTTT. It encodes CASRRSPTPSTDTQYF. The chain is built from TRBV19 and TRBJ2-3; D is possibly TRBD2 (5 bases). Deletions cut 9 bases from V and 0 bases from J, with 19 bases between. This CDR3 is 16 amino acids long. Germline V CDR1 and CDR2: LNHDA, SQIVND (reference sequence).

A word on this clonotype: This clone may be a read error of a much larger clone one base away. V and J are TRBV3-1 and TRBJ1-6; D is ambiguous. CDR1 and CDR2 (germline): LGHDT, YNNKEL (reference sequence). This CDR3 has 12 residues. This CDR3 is CGSSPWLSPLHF. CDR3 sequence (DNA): TGTGGCAGCAGCCCGTGGCTTTCACCCCTCCACTTT.

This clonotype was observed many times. The CDR3 DNA reads TGTGCCAGCAGCAGAGGACTAGCCCCAGATACGCAGTATTTT. It translates to CASSRGLAPDTQYF. The chain employs TRBV7-9 and TRBJ2-3; TRBD2 agrees at 8 bases. Germline V gene sequence: CDR1 SEHNR, CDR2 FQNEAQ (reference sequence). The CDR3 contains 14 residues. The trim removed 5 bases at V and 4 bases at J, leaving 5 bases unmatched.

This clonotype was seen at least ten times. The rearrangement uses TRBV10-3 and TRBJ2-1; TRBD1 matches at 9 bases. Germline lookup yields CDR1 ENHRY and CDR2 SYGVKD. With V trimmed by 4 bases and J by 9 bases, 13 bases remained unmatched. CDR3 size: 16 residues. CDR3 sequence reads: CAISAGGGQGISEQFF. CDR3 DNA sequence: TGTGCCATCAGTGCAGGCGGTGGACAGGGGATCAGTGAGCAGTTCTTC.

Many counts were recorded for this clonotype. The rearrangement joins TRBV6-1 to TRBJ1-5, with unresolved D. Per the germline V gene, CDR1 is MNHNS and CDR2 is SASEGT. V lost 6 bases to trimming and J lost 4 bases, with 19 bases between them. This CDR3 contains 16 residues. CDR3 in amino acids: CASRFLAPERNQPQHF. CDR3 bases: TGTGCCAGCAGGTTCTTGGCCCCGGAAAGGAATCAGCCCCAGCATTTT.

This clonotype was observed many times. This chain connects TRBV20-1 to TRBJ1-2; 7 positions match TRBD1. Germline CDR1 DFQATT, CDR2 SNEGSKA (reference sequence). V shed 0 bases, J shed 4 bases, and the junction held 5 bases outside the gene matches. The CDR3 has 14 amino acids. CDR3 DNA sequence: TGCAGTGCTAGAGATGACAGGGTGACCTATGGCTACACCTTC. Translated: CSARDDRVTYGYTF.

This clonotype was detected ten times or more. CDR3 region: CASSLIWTDNEKLFF. CDR3 sequence (DNA): TGTGCCAGCAGCTTGATCTGGACGGATAATGAAAAACTGTTTTTT. J is TRBJ1-4 and V is TRBV5-5; D is uncertain. Between the trimmed V and J ends, which lost 1 base and 4 bases, there was a span of 11 bases. The CDR3 contains 15 residues. Germline CDR1 is SGHKS and CDR2 is YYEKEE (reference sequence).

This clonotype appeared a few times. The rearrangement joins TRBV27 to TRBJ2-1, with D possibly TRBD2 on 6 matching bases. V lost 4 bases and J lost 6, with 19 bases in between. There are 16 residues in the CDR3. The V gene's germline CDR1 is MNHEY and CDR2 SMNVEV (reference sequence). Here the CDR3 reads CASSSGTSPRGNEQFF. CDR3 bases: TGTGCCAGCAGTTCCGGGACTTCGCCGCGAGGCAATGAGCAGTTCTTC.

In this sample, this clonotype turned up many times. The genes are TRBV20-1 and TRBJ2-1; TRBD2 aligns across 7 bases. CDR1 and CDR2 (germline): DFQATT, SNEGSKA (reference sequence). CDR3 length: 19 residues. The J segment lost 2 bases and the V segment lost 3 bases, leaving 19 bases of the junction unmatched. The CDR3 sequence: CSASGPRTGSLAAYNEQFF. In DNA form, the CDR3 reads TGCAGTGCTAGTGGTCCACGAACCGGGAGCCTAGCGGCCTACAATGAGCAGTTCTTC.

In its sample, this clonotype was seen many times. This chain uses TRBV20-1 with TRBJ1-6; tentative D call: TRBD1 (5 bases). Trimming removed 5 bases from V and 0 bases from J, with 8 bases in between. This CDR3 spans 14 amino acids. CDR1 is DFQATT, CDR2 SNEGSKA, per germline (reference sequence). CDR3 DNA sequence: TGCAGTGCTGGGACTGGCTCCTATAATTCACCCCTCCACTTT. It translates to CSAGTGSYNSPLHF.